The next 21 T cell receptor beta chains were all read from a single sample in a study of chemoradiotherapy in HPV16-positive cancers. Clones were read by immunoSEQ multiplex PCR, and TCRdb kept only the in-frame ones, dropping some. In the table there are fewer than 9,500 clones, 60% to 80% of which are singletons. The sequences come from tumor tissue, collected from a patient who underwent chemoradiotherapy. Every receptor here comes from a human donor with HPV-associated anogenital cancer.

The rearrangement joins TRBV7-9 to TRBJ2-7; 7 bases align to TRBD2. CDR3 size: 16 residues. With 1 base clipped from V and 2 bases from J, the junction kept 8 bases outside the gene matches. Germline CDR1 SEHNR, CDR2 FQNEAQ (reference sequence). CDR3: CASSLEFSGGAYEQYF. The CDR3 DNA is TGTGCCAGCAGCTTAGAGTTTTCGGGGGGAGCCTACGAGCAGTACTTC.

The CDR3 region has the DNA TGTGCCATCAGAGCAGGGGGCGGGGAGCTGTTTTTT. The encoded protein is CAIRAGGGELFF. The rearrangement uses TRBV10-3 and TRBJ2-2; 7 bases are a match to TRBD1. Germline V lookup: CDR1 ENHRY, CDR2 SYGVKD. CDR3 length: 12 residues. V lost 6 bases and J lost 7; bases outside the gene matches: 2.

This clone has only a few counts. This chain links TRBV6-5 with TRBJ2-7; maybe TRBD1 (6 bases). The CDR3 contains 14 residues. V was cut by 7 bases and J by 7 bases, with 20 bases left in between. Germline CDR1 and CDR2: MNHEY and SVGAGI. As DNA, the CDR3 is TGTGCCAGCATGGGGGACACAAGGTACGGAGAGCAGTACTTC. This codes for CASMGDTRYGEQYF.

This clone was counted only a few times. The chain is built from TRBV6-1 and TRBJ2-6, with D tentatively TRBD2 (5 bases). This CDR3 comprises 17 residues. CDR1 MNHNS and CDR2 SASEGT come from the germline V gene. V gave up 3 bases and J gave up 5 bases, with 17 bases separating them. CDR3 DNA sequence: TGTGCCAGCAGTGAGCGCCGGGAACAAAGTCGGGCCAACGTCCTGACTTTC. It yields the protein CASSERREQSRANVLTF.

This sequence joins TRBV4-1 and TRBJ2-1, with 12 bases aligning to TRBD2. This CDR3 comprises 16 residues. Germline loops: CDR1 MGHRA, CDR2 YSYEKL. The V gene end was trimmed by 2 bases and the J gene end by 8 bases; junction bases not matched to a gene: 7. CDR3 region: CASSQTGLAGRDEQFF. The CDR3 DNA reads as TGCGCCAGCAGCCAAACCGGACTAGCGGGGAGGGATGAGCAGTTCTTC.

This chain joins TRBV2 and TRBJ1-5, with D unclear. Germline lookup yields CDR1 SNHLY and CDR2 FYNNEI. Trimming removed 5 bases at V and 3 bases at J, with 8 bases between. This CDR3 contains 13 residues. CDR3 region: CASSRESNQPQHF. CDR3 bases: TGTGCCAGCAGTCGAGAATCCAATCAGCCCCAGCATTTT.

V is TRBV30 and J is TRBJ2-2; D is unclear. The CDR3 is 13 residues long. Germline CDR1 is GTSNPN and CDR2 is SVGIG (reference sequence). V was cut by 1 base and J by 3 bases, with 6 bases left in between. The CDR3 nucleotides read TGTGCCTGGAGTGAGAGTTACACCGGGGAGCTGTTTTTT. Amino acids: CAWSESYTGELFF.

The chain's CDR3 is CASSFNRGAYEQYF. Here the CDR3 DNA reads TGTGCCAGCAGCTTTAACAGGGGAGCCTACGAGCAGTACTTC. The rearrangement links TRBV5-6 to TRBJ2-7; 7 positions match TRBD1. Germline V gene sequence: CDR1 SGHDT, CDR2 YYEEEE. Trimming removed 2 bases from V and 2 bases from J; junction bases left unmatched: 4. The CDR3 loop spans 14 amino acids.

The chain combines TRBV2 with TRBJ1-4, with TRBD1 matching 9 bases. V was pared by 7 bases and J by 4 bases, with 10 bases of the junction left unmatched. Germline V gene sequence: CDR1 SNHLY, CDR2 FYNNEI. This CDR3 spans 16 amino acids. CDR3 in DNA: TGTGCCAGCAATGGACAGACAGGGGGATTTAATGAAAAACTGTTTTTT. It encodes CASNGQTGGFNEKLFF.

The CDR3 sequence is CSVVYTASGRANEQFF. In DNA, the CDR3 is TGCAGCGTTGTTTATACCGCTAGCGGGAGGGCCAATGAGCAGTTCTTC. The genes are TRBV29-1 and TRBJ2-1, with TRBD2 identical over 12 bases. Germline V lookup: CDR1 SQVTM, CDR2 ANQGSEA. The V segment lost 4 bases and the J segment 6 bases; nucleotides outside the gene matches: 10. The CDR3 spans 16 residues.

The chain has TRBV28 and TRBJ1-2, with 9 bases aligning to TRBD1. CDR3 length equals 14 residues. Trimming removed 6 bases from V and 3 bases from J; junction bases left unmatched: 5. CDR1 is MDHEN and CDR2 is SYDVKM in the germline V gene. CDR3 DNA: TGTGCCAGCAGACTACAGGGGGCGTACTATGGCTACACCTTC. Residues: CASRLQGAYYGYTF.

This clone was detected a few times. V and J are TRBV4-2 and TRBJ1-5; a weak D match, TRBD1 (5 bases). Trimming removed 4 bases at V and 2 bases at J, with 18 bases between. Germline values: CDR1 LGHNA, CDR2 YNFKEQ. The CDR3 runs 17 residues. This chain's CDR3 is CASSPIPGAGGNQPQHF. The CDR3 nucleotides read TGTGCCAGCAGCCCCATCCCCGGGGCCGGGGGCAATCAGCCCCAGCATTTT.

This chain links TRBV7-3 with TRBJ1-1, with D possibly TRBD1 on 6 matching bases. The V gene's germline CDR1 is SGHTA and CDR2 FQGTGA. The ends were cut back, 6 bases at V and 4 bases at J, with 15 bases in the middle. The CDR3 runs 14 residues. The CDR3 sequence: CASSFAGGGTEAFF. The CDR3 bases are TGTGCCAGCAGTTTCGCGGGAGGGGGCACTGAAGCTTTCTTT.

In this sample, this clone turned up a few times. The genes are TRBV27 and TRBJ1-4; no firm D call. The CDR3 has 13 amino acids. Germline loops: CDR1 MNHEY, CDR2 SMNVEV (reference sequence). V shed 7 bases and J shed 8 bases, with 14 bases lying between them. Written as DNA, the CDR3 is TGTGCCAGCATGGGGTACGACGGCGAAAAACTGTTTTTT. Translation: CASMGYDGEKLFF.

The chain joins TRBV5-1 to TRBJ2-7, with D tentatively TRBD1 or TRBD2 (6 bases each). Germline CDR1 and CDR2: SGHRS and YFSETQ. V lost 0 bases and J 1 base, leaving 20 bases between the germline ends. The CDR3 sequence is 18 residues long. CDR3 protein: CASSLVAGSGTLSYEQYF. Here the CDR3 DNA reads TGCGCCAGCAGCTTGGTGGCGGGATCCGGGACATTATCCTACGAGCAGTACTTC.

The J gene is TRBJ1-5, the V gene TRBV5-1; maybe TRBD1 (5 bases). V lost 0 bases and J lost 4, with 5 bases in between. The V gene's germline CDR1 is SGHRS and CDR2 YFSETQ. This CDR3 is 13 amino acids long. DNA for the CDR3: TGCGCCAGCAGCTTGGCAGGGAATCAGCCCCAGCATTTT. This gives the protein CASSLAGNQPQHF.

The rearrangement joins TRBV30 to TRBJ2-2, with D possibly being TRBD2 (5 bases). Germline CDR1 and CDR2: GTSNPN and SVGIG (reference sequence). V was trimmed by 3 bases and J by 7 bases, leaving 21 bases between them. The CDR3 has 16 amino acids. The CDR3 sequence is CAWSEPGGSRDGELFF. The DNA of the CDR3 is TGTGCCTGGAGCGAGCCGGGCGGGTCAAGGGACGGGGAGCTGTTTTTT.

The gene calls are TRBV6-4 and TRBJ2-7, with TRBD1 matching 8 bases. J lost 5 bases, V lost 10 bases, and 13 bases had no gene match. This CDR3 spans 14 amino acids. Germline CDR1 reads MRHNA; CDR2 reads SNTAGT. The CDR3 DNA reads TGTGCCAACAACCCGGACAGGGTCATAAACGAGCAGTACTTC. Translating gives CANNPDRVINEQYF.

V gene TRBV7-6 combines with J gene TRBJ1-5; D is unresolved. The V gene lost 1 base and the J gene lost 4 bases, with 5 bases spanning the gap. Germline CDR1 and CDR2: SGHVS and FNYEAQ. CDR3 length: 13 amino acids. The chain's CDR3 is CASSLDQNQPQHF. The CDR3 DNA follows: TGTGCCAGCAGCTTAGATCAGAATCAGCCCCAGCATTTT. The variable domain in full, completed from reference TRBV7-6 and TRBJ1-5, reads GAGVSQSPRYKVTKRGQDVALRCDPISGHVSLYWYRQALGQGPEFLTYFNYEAQQDKSGLPNDRFSAERPEGSISTLTIQRTEQRDSAMYRCASSLDQNQPQHFGDGTRLSIL.

The V call is TRBV18, the J call TRBJ1-2; D might be TRBD1 (5 bases). CDR1 is KGHSH and CDR2 is LQKENI in the germline V gene. CDR3 length: 14 amino acids. V dropped 5 bases and J dropped 4 bases, with 14 bases sitting between them. In DNA form, the CDR3 reads TGTGCCAGCTCAACTTCCGGGACGACCTATGGCTACACCTTC. Translating it yields CASSTSGTTYGYTF.

Here the CDR3 reads CASSPMGEANEKLFF. In DNA form, the CDR3 reads TGTGCCAGCTCACCAATGGGGGAGGCTAATGAAAAACTGTTTTTT. The gene calls are TRBV18 and TRBJ1-4, with D possibly being TRBD1 (5 bases). The ends were cut back, 2 bases at V and 3 bases at J, with 10 bases in the middle. Germline CDR1 and CDR2: KGHSH and LQKENI. The CDR3 loop spans 15 amino acids. Complete variable domain (other parts from reference TRBV18 and TRBJ1-4): NAGVMQNPRHLVRRRGQEARLRCSPMKGHSHVYWYRQLPEEGLKFMVYLQKENIIDESGMPKERFSAEFPKEGPSILRIQQVVRGDSAAYFCASSPMGEANEKLFFGSGTQLSVL.